Presented here are 28 T cell receptor beta chains from one specimen sequenced in a study of a mutant IDH1 vaccine in newly diagnosed glioma. The data were produced by immunoSEQ multiplex PCR, yet TCRdb's version contains in-frame clones alone and is incomplete. The repertoire holds roughly 38,000 clones, with roughly nine tenths as singletons. For these receptors, no antigen is known. Time point given: week 35, safety follow-up. Topical imiquimod accompanied each vaccine dose, which consisted of 300 ug of mutant IDH1 20-mer peptide. The input for sequencing was PBMCs, taken from a glioma patient whose treatment included an IDH1 peptide vaccine. The receptors stem from a man aged 40-55 years with glioma.

The chain links TRBV30 to TRBJ1-2; D gene unclear. The CDR3 consists of 12 residues. V was pared by 4 bases and J by 7 bases, with 13 bases between. Looked up from germline, CDR1 is GTSNPN and CDR2 is SVGIG (reference sequence). CDR3 sequence (DNA): TGTGCCTGGATAGAGGGAAGGAGTGGCTACACCTTC. It codes for CAWIEGRSGYTF.

The chain is built from TRBV28 and TRBJ1-2; 8 nucleotides align to TRBD1. The ends lost 6 bases at V and 2 bases at J; junction bases unmatched: 14. CDR1 is MDHEN and CDR2 is SYDVKM in the germline V gene. This CDR3 comprises 17 residues. The CDR3 sequence: CASSPTGTGGRNYGYTF. Written as DNA, the CDR3 is TGTGCCAGCAGCCCGACCGGGACAGGAGGCAGGAACTATGGCTACACCTTC.

The chain is built from TRBV10-3 and TRBJ1-5; TRBD1 matches 10 bases. Germline CDR1 is ENHRY and CDR2 is SYGVKD. J was trimmed by 1 base and V by 10 bases; bases with no gene match: 10. The CDR3 length is 16 residues. This CDR3 reads CANRWTGGRSNQPQHF. In nucleotides, the CDR3 is TGTGCCAACCGATGGACAGGGGGTAGGAGCAATCAGCCCCAGCATTTT.

The chain combines TRBV28 with TRBJ1-1; perhaps TRBD1 as D (6 bases). The ends were cut back, 5 bases at V and 5 bases at J, with 18 bases in the middle. Germline lookup yields CDR1 MDHEN and CDR2 SYDVKM. This CDR3 has 15 amino acids. The CDR3 is CASSLAGAARTEAFF. The CDR3 DNA reads as TGTGCCAGCAGTCTGGCGGGGGCGGCGAGGACTGAAGCTTTCTTT.

This chain connects TRBV7-9 to TRBJ2-1; D is undetermined. V lost 3 bases and J lost 13, with 4 bases in between. The CDR3 length is 9 residues. Germline V gives CDR1 SEHNR, CDR2 FQNEAQ (reference sequence). CDR3 amino acids: CASSFPQFF. DNA for the CDR3: TGTGCCAGCAGCTTTCCCCAGTTCTTC.

This rearrangement joins TRBV19 to TRBJ1-5; 7 positions agree with TRBD1. J lost 1 base, V lost 6 bases, and 3 bases had no gene match. Germline V gives CDR1 LNHDA, CDR2 SQIVND (reference sequence). CDR3 size: 14 residues. The CDR3 region has the DNA TGTGCCAGTAGGCCAGGGGGGAGCAATCAGCCCCAGCATTTT. The encoded protein is CASRPGGSNQPQHF.

V and J are TRBV7-9 and TRBJ1-1; D remains unclear. This CDR3 contains 14 residues. Per the germline V gene, CDR1 is SEHNR and CDR2 is FQNEAQ (reference sequence). The germline V and J ends were trimmed by 3 bases and 7 bases, with 15 bases remaining between them. The CDR3 spells CASSFLHGSGEAFF. The CDR3 DNA sequence: TGTGCCAGCAGCTTCCTCCACGGGAGTGGTGAAGCTTTCTTT.

V is TRBV13 and J is TRBJ1-6; D call uncertain. Germline lookup yields CDR1 PRHDT and CDR2 FYEKMQ (reference sequence). Trimming pared 0 bases from V and 10 bases from J, leaving 7 bases between. This CDR3 has 13 residues. CDR3 coding DNA: TGTGCCAGCAGCTTAGGACAGAACTCACCCCTCCACTTT. Translation gives CASSLGQNSPLHF.

CDR3 residues: CASSGDRGVGQYV. The CDR3, as DNA: TGTGCCAGCAGTGGGGACAGGGGGGTAGGGCAGTACGTC. V and J are TRBV2 and TRBJ2-7, with 11 bases aligning to TRBD1. This CDR3 contains 13 residues. Germline V lookup: CDR1 SNHLY, CDR2 FYNNEI. Trimming removed 4 bases from V and 9 bases from J; junction bases left unmatched: 5.

The rearrangement uses TRBV5-1 and TRBJ1-1; D remains ambiguous. The CDR3 consists of 15 residues. The germline V gene encodes CDR1 SGHRS and CDR2 YFSETQ. Trimming cost V 4 bases and J 0 bases, with 13 bases left between them. In DNA form, the CDR3 reads TGCGCCAGCAGCCCGGCCCCGGGTTTGAACACTGAAGCTTTCTTT. The encoded protein is CASSPAPGLNTEAFF.

The chain uses TRBV11-3 and TRBJ2-1; no clear D. This CDR3 spans 14 amino acids. V gave up 1 base and J gave up 8 bases, with 12 bases separating them. Germline V gene sequence: CDR1 SGHNT, CDR2 YENEEA. DNA of the CDR3: TGTGCCAGCAGCTTAGCGTTAGAAGGCGATGAGCAGTTCTTC. This translates into CASSLALEGDEQFF.

The chain is built from TRBV4-3 and TRBJ2-2; 10 nucleotides line up with TRBD2. In germline, CDR1 is LGHNA, CDR2 YSLEER. V lost 4 bases, J lost 0 bases, and 5 bases stayed unmatched. The CDR3 has 17 residues. CDR3 in DNA: TGCGCCAGCAGCCCCCGGACTAGCGGCGCGAACACCGGGGAGCTGTTTTTT. This sequence encodes CASSPRTSGANTGELFF.

V gene TRBV7-2 combines with J gene TRBJ1-4; TRBD1 aligns across 9 bases. The CDR3 covers 14 residues. Germline V gene sequence: CDR1 SGHTA, CDR2 FQGNSA. With 1 base clipped from V and 11 bases from J, the junction kept 5 bases outside the gene matches. CDR3 sequence: CASSLEGQGTKLFF. The CDR3 nucleotides are TGTGCCAGCAGCTTAGAAGGACAGGGGACGAAACTGTTTTTT. The full variable domain, in which reference TRBV7-2 and TRBJ1-4 provide the parts outside the CDR3, is GAGVSQSPSNKVTEKGKDVELRCDPISGHTALYWYRQSLGQGLEFLIYFQGNSAPDKSGLPSDRFSAERTGGSVSTLTIQRTQQEDSAVYLCASSLEGQGTKLFFGSGTQLSVL.

J is TRBJ2-3 and V is TRBV7-2; D is ambiguous. The V and J ends lost 1 base and 6 bases respectively, with 14 bases between them. The CDR3 contains 15 residues. Germline V gene data show CDR1 as SGHTA and CDR2 as FQGNSA. Here the CDR3 DNA reads TGTGCCAGCAGCTTAGGGTCTGGCAATGCCGATACGCAGTATTTT. It yields the protein CASSLGSGNADTQYF. Full variable domain (remainder filled in from reference TRBV7-2 and TRBJ2-3): GAGVSQSPSNKVTEKGKDVELRCDPISGHTALYWYRQSLGQGLEFLIYFQGNSAPDKSGLPSDRFSAERTGGSVSTLTIQRTQQEDSAVYLCASSLGSGNADTQYFGPGTRLTVL.

On this clone itself: The junction and the germline gene differ at one end; a read error may be behind it. This rearrangement joins TRBV5-1 to TRBJ2-7; the match to TRBD2 covers 7 bases. The CDR3 consists of 14 residues. The germline V gene has CDR1 SGHRS and CDR2 YFSETQ. In DNA, the CDR3 is TGCGCCAGCAGCTTCATGGGGGGGAACTACGGGCAGTACTTC. Its protein product is CASSFMGGNYGQYF.

This clone was observed a few times. The chain couples TRBV6-1 to TRBJ2-3, with a tentative D call TRBD2 (6 bases). Trimming took off 7 bases at V and 2 bases at J, with 13 bases between the two ends. CDR3 size: 14 residues. Germline CDR1 MNHNS, CDR2 SASEGT. The CDR3 loop is CASNRGALTDTQYF. The CDR3 coding sequence is TGTGCCAGCAATCGCGGGGCGCTCACAGATACGCAGTATTTT.

This clone was recorded only once. The chain couples TRBV5-6 to TRBJ2-7, with D possibly being TRBD1 or TRBD2 (5 bases each). Germline V gene sequence: CDR1 SGHDT, CDR2 YYEEEE. The CDR3 is 14 amino acids. V was pared by 5 bases and J by 0 bases, with 12 bases between. The chain's CDR3 is CASRTTGNSYEQYF. The CDR3 coding sequence is TGTGCCAGCAGGACTACAGGAAACTCCTACGAGCAGTACTTC. The whole variable domain, remainder taken from reference TRBV5-6 and TRBJ2-7, is DAGVTQSPTHLIKTRGQQVTLRCSPKSGHDTVSWYQQALGQGPQFIFQYYEEEERQRGNFPDRFSGHQFPNYSSELNVNALLLGDSALYLCASRTTGNSYEQYFGPGTRLTVT.

The V gene is TRBV5-1, the J gene TRBJ2-1; 9 bases match TRBD2. The length of the CDR3 is 15 residues. Germline V gives CDR1 SGHRS, CDR2 YFSETQ. The V gene end was trimmed by 0 bases and the J gene end by 5 bases; junction bases not matched to a gene: 3. The CDR3 protein is CASSLVAGGDNEQFF. For the CDR3, the DNA is TGCGCCAGCAGCTTGGTGGCGGGGGGGGACAATGAGCAGTTCTTC. The whole variable domain, remainder taken from reference TRBV5-1 and TRBJ2-1, is KAGVTQTPRYLIKTRGQQVTLSCSPISGHRSVSWYQQTPGQGLQFLFEYFSETQRNKGNFPGRFSGRQFSNSRSEMNVSTLELGDSALYLCASSLVAGGDNEQFFGPGTRLTVL.

The genes are TRBV28 and TRBJ1-6; 8 nucleotides agree with TRBD1. This CDR3 spans 16 amino acids. The germline V gene has CDR1 MDHEN and CDR2 SYDVKM. With 5 bases clipped from V and 11 bases from J, the junction kept 14 bases outside the gene matches. The CDR3, as DNA: TGTGCCAGCAGTCCCAGGGGACAGGCGTACAGGCCACCCCTCCACTTT. It codes for CASSPRGQAYRPPLHF. Complete variable domain (other parts from reference TRBV28 and TRBJ1-6): DVKVTQSSRYLVKRTGEKVFLECVQDMDHENMFWYRQDPGLGLRLIYFSYDVKMKEKGDIPEGYSVSREKKERFSLILESASTNQTSMYLCASSPRGQAYRPPLHFGNGTRLTVT.

The DNA for the CDR3 is TGCGCCAGCAGCTTGGGTCTGGGCCAGGGGGCCAATGAGCAGTTCTTC. Translated: CASSLGLGQGANEQFF. V and J are TRBV5-1 and TRBJ2-1; 8 bases match TRBD1. Losses at the gene ends were 0 bases for V and 6 bases for J; bases not matched to a gene: 8. This CDR3 has 16 amino acids. Germline CDR1 and CDR2: SGHRS and YFSETQ.

The chain joins TRBV5-5 to TRBJ1-4; D call uncertain. This CDR3 spans 15 amino acids. The ends were cut back, 4 bases at V and 0 bases at J, with 10 bases in the middle. The germline V gene encodes CDR1 SGHKS and CDR2 YYEKEE (reference sequence). The CDR3: CASSRTLATNEKLFF. For the CDR3, the DNA is TGTGCCAGCAGCCGGACCCTTGCAACTAATGAAAAACTGTTTTTT.

V is TRBV6-6 and J is TRBJ1-5; D gene uncertain. The germline V gene has CDR1 MNHNY and CDR2 SVGAGI (reference sequence). The V end lost 1 base, the J end lost 7 bases, and 11 bases lay between the germline ends. The CDR3 is 14 residues long. CDR3 sequence reads: CASSYFPARQPQHF. As DNA, the CDR3 is TGTGCCAGCAGTTACTTTCCGGCAAGGCAGCCCCAGCATTTT.

Details on this clone: Lacking the conserved final phenylalanine or tryptophan, this CDR3 likely reflects a read error. No DNA is shown, since the ends of the CDR3 on it are uncertain; the CDR3 is the one TCRdb lists. The chain couples TRBV10-1 to TRBJ1-6; TRBD1 is the table's D call, not checked against the DNA. Per germline, CDR1 WNHNN and CDR2 SYGVQD (reference sequence). The CDR3 is 10 amino acids long, termini counted. The CDR3: CASSEFQEPS.

V is TRBV5-1 and J is TRBJ2-2; D gene ambiguous. Germline CDR1 reads SGHRS; CDR2 reads YFSETQ. The V end lost 4 bases, the J end lost 5 bases, and 24 bases lay between the germline ends. The CDR3 has 18 amino acids. The CDR3 nucleotides are TGCGCCAGCAGCGCAACCTCGTACACCCCGAGTAGGACCGGGGAGCTGTTTTTT. Translation: CASSATSYTPSRTGELFF.

This chain uses TRBV4-3 with TRBJ2-1; 9 positions agree with TRBD2. Germline V lookup: CDR1 LGHNA, CDR2 YSLEER. V shed 0 bases and J 10 bases; nucleotides not matched to a gene: 13. This CDR3 is built from 17 residues. CDR3 amino acids: CASSQDTSGRVAREQFF. DNA of the CDR3: TGCGCCAGCAGCCAAGATACTAGCGGGCGGGTGGCTCGGGAGCAGTTCTTC.

A single count supports this clone. The rearrangement uses TRBV7-3 and TRBJ2-1, with 8 positions matching TRBD2. The CDR3 extends over 16 amino acids. Germline V CDR1 and CDR2: SGHTA, FQGTGA. The J segment lost 7 bases and the V segment lost 5 bases, leaving 13 bases of the junction unmatched. The CDR3 DNA follows: TGTGCCAGCAGCCAGCGGGGGACCAACCTCCTGAATGAGCAGTTCTTC. Translated, it gives CASSQRGTNLLNEQFF.

CDR3: CASRVGQVINSPLHF. In DNA form, the CDR3 reads TGTGCCAGCAGGGTGGGACAGGTCATTAATTCACCCCTCCACTTT. The chain couples TRBV6-5 to TRBJ1-6; the match to TRBD1 covers 8 bases. From germline, CDR1 is MNHEY and CDR2 SVGAGI. The CDR3 is 15 residues long. V shed 6 bases and J 6 bases; nucleotides not matched to a gene: 7.

This chain uses TRBV9 with TRBJ1-2; the D is unclear. The germline CDR1 and CDR2 sequences are SGDLS and YYNGEE. CDR3 size: 12 residues. V lost 0 bases to trimming and J lost 8 bases, with 8 bases between them. The CDR3 DNA reads TGTGCCAGCAGCGTAGGAGGGAGCGGCTACACCTTC. It specifies CASSVGGSGYTF.